Sequencing of this T cell receptor (beta chain) was carried out in a study of graft-versus-host responses after intestinal transplantation. Trimming took 0 bases from V and 3 from J, leaving 9 bases between them. The germline V gene has CDR1 SGHDN and CDR2 FVKESK. CDR3 length: 14 residues. Regarding this clone: Its specificity is not known.

This table comes from immunoSEQ multiplex PCR, and its TCRdb copy is limited to in-frame clones, with some not included. The sample yields tens of thousands of clones, 95% seen once. The specimen comprised unstimulated CD8+ T cells sorted from spleen or lymph node cells, sampled before transplant. The source of this sequence is a human donor who was the organ donor for an intestinal transplant. This chain joins TRBV14 and TRBJ2-7; D not resolved. The CDR3 loop is CASSQDPSFYEQYF. Written as DNA, the CDR3 is TGTGCCAGCAGCCAAGACCCCTCCTTCTACGAGCAGTACTTC.